Shown below are 22 T cell receptor beta chains from a single sample sequenced in a study of blood T cells in healthy people across ages. A J-beta primer mix and a sample-barcoded 5' primer were used in a second PCR of about 6 to 12 cycles. A single record per CDR3 protein comes from TCRdb applying MiXCR to the 5' RACE reads. The sample lists some 930,000 distinct CDR3 sequences, 25% to 30% seen once, with roughly a tenth in the top ten. These sequences were also reported in another study, on T cells of mothers and their children.

What was sequenced was blood. The receptors were sampled from a woman aged 40-49 years in good health.

In this sample, this clonotype turned up many times. The chain employs TRBV6-2 or TRBV6-3 and TRBJ2-7, with D uncertain. Germline V gene sequence: CDR1 MNHEY, CDR2 SVGEGT. Trimming stripped 5 bases from V and 5 bases from J, with 22 bases between. The CDR3 contains 16 residues. The CDR3: CASSLPPGWGRDEQYF. DNA for the CDR3: TGTGCCAGCAGTCTACCCCCCGGTTGGGGTCGGGACGAGCAGTACTTC.

As regards this clonotype: The germline gene is not matched at one end of the junction; a read error may be the cause. V gene TRBV6-5 combines with J gene TRBJ1-1, with D tentatively TRBD1 (5 bases). Germline CDR1 reads MNHEY; CDR2 reads SVGAGI. The CDR3 has 14 amino acids. The CDR3: CTSSPGTENTEAFF. The CDR3 nucleotides are TGTACCAGCAGTCCCGGGACCGAGAACACTGAAGCTTTCTTT.

This clonotype was detected only a few times. The rearrangement links TRBV20-1 to TRBJ2-1, with TRBD2 matching over 15 bases. Germline V CDR1 and CDR2: DFQATT, SNEGSKA (reference sequence). The CDR3 has 18 amino acids. Trimming removed 1 base from V and 2 bases from J; junction bases left unmatched: 6. The CDR3 DNA reads TGCAGTGCTAGAGCCGGGACTAGCGGGGGGAGCACCTACAATGAGCAGTTCTTC. Protein sequence: CSARAGTSGGSTYNEQFF.

Concerning this clonotype: A much larger clone lies one base from this, so it may be a read error. The rearrangement joins TRBV7-2 to TRBJ2-3; 13 nucleotides align to TRBD2. The CDR3 is 17 residues long. V lost 3 bases, J lost 11 bases, and 14 bases stayed unmatched. Germline CDR1 and CDR2: SGHTA and FQGNSA. The CDR3 is CASSFRQGLAGRGVQYF. The CDR3 DNA reads TGTGCCAGCAGCTTCCGTCAGGGACTAGCGGGGCGGGGAGTGCAGTATTTT.

In its sample, this clonotype was seen a few times. Relative to the germline gene, one junction end is altered; a read error may explain this. The rearrangement links TRBV6-5 to TRBJ2-7; the D gene is possibly TRBD1 (5 bases). The CDR3 is 13 residues long. Per germline, CDR1 MNHEY and CDR2 SVGAGI. The CDR3 spells CAGSYSPGNEQYF. CDR3 sequence (DNA): TGTGCCGGCAGTTACTCGCCAGGGAACGAGCAGTACTTC.

The rearrangement joins TRBV14 to TRBJ1-2; no definite D call. This CDR3 spans 13 amino acids. The germline CDR1 and CDR2 sequences are SGHDN and FVKESK. The V gene lost 1 base and the J gene lost 1 base, with 4 bases spanning the gap. The CDR3 bases are TGTGCCAGCAGCCAAGTGGTTAACTATGGCTACACCTTC. This encodes CASSQVVNYGYTF.

The J gene is TRBJ2-2, the V gene TRBV29-1; 13 bases agree with TRBD2. The V gene end was trimmed by 5 bases and the J gene end by 0 bases; junction bases not matched to a gene: 3. CDR1 SQVTM and CDR2 ANQGSEA come from the germline V gene. The CDR3 has 16 residues. CDR3 sequence (DNA): TGCAGCGTTCTGGGACTAGCGGGGACGAACACCGGGGAGCTGTTTTTT. Its translation: CSVLGLAGTNTGELFF.

This clonotype was found many times. This chain joins TRBV28 and TRBJ2-7; the match to TRBD1 covers 7 bases. J gave up 2 bases and V 2 bases, and 3 bases lay outside the gene matches. In germline, CDR1 is MDHEN, CDR2 SYDVKM. CDR3 length: 14 amino acids. CDR3 sequence: CASSLQGVAYEQYF. DNA for the CDR3: TGTGCCAGCAGTTTACAGGGGGTTGCCTACGAGCAGTACTTC.

This chain links TRBV11-2 with TRBJ1-2; D is unclear. The CDR3 loop spans 15 amino acids. Germline V lookup: CDR1 SGHAT, CDR2 FQNNGV. Trimming shortened V by 0 bases and J by 6 bases, and 14 bases separated the two germline ends. CDR3 nucleotides: TGTGCCAGCAGCTTAGAGGCGGTCCTACACCATGGCTACACCTTC. Translated, it gives CASSLEAVLHHGYTF.

There are a few counts of this clonotype. This rearrangement joins TRBV7-2 to TRBJ1-2, with 9 positions matching TRBD1. This CDR3 comprises 16 residues. From germline, CDR1 is SGHTA and CDR2 FQGNSA. The ends lost 5 bases at V and 3 bases at J; junction bases unmatched: 10. CDR3 nucleotides: TGTGCCAGCAGCGGAGGACAGGGGCTGGGCGACTATGGCTACACCTTC. Translation gives CASSGGQGLGDYGYTF. Full variable domain (missing parts from reference TRBV7-2 and TRBJ1-2): GAGVSQSPSNKVTEKGKDVELRCDPISGHTALYWYRQSLGQGLEFLIYFQGNSAPDKSGLPSDRFSAERTGGSVSTLTIQRTQQEDSAVYLCASSGGQGLGDYGYTFGSGTRLTVV.

This clonotype has more than one count but fewer than ten. The chain combines TRBV5-1 with TRBJ1-6, with 7 bases identical to TRBD1. This CDR3 spans 14 amino acids. Losses at the gene ends were 4 bases for V and 7 bases for J; bases not matched to a gene: 5. Germline CDR1 reads SGHRS; CDR2 reads YFSETQ. CDR3 sequence reads: CASSTGTDNSPLHF. In DNA, the CDR3 is TGCGCCAGCAGCACCGGGACAGACAATTCACCCCTCCACTTT.

This clonotype has a count of ten or more. The chain is built from TRBV7-2 and TRBJ2-1; TRBD2 is a possible D gene (6 bases). The ends were cut back, 4 bases at V and 3 bases at J, with 16 bases in the middle. CDR1 and CDR2 from the germline V gene are SGHTA and FQGNSA. The CDR3 spans 16 residues. CDR3 in amino acids: CASSSTTGLLYNEQFF. The CDR3 DNA follows: TGTGCCAGCAGCTCCACAACAGGACTACTCTACAATGAGCAGTTCTTC.

The chain recombines TRBV20-1 with TRBJ1-2; D perhaps matches TRBD1 (6 bases). The V end lost 1 base, the J end lost 6 bases, and 12 bases lay between the germline ends. The CDR3 loop spans 13 amino acids. CDR1 is DFQATT, CDR2 SNEGSKA, per germline (reference sequence). CDR3 loop: CSARVSGANGYTF. DNA for the CDR3: TGCAGTGCTAGAGTGTCAGGGGCAAATGGCTACACCTTC.

Notes on this clonotype: The junction shows a germline mismatch at one end, possibly a read error. The V and J genes are TRBV28 and TRBJ1-2, with 7 bases identical to TRBD1. The CDR3 is 13 amino acids. CDR1 MDHEN and CDR2 SYDVKM come from the germline V gene. This CDR3 is CAGRDRANYGYTF. The DNA of the CDR3 is TGTGCCGGCAGGGACAGAGCTAACTATGGCTACACCTTC.

The chain links TRBV4-2 to TRBJ1-2; D gene unclear. The CDR3 length is 13 residues. V lost 5 bases and J 7 bases, leaving 14 bases between the germline ends. CDR1 LGHNA and CDR2 YNFKEQ come from the germline V gene. The DNA of the CDR3 is TGTGCCAGCAGCACGGGAATGAAGGGTGGCTACACCTTC. Translation: CASSTGMKGGYTF.

With regard to this clonotype: Given a much more abundant clone one base away, this may be a read error. The CDR3 DNA is TGTGCCAGCAGCCGCAGCAGACATCGACTTAGCTATGGCTACACCTTC. This sequence encodes CASSRSRHRLSYGYTF. This sequence joins TRBV3-1 and TRBJ1-2; the D is unclear. The germline V and J ends were trimmed by 4 bases and 4 bases, with 19 bases remaining between them. CDR3 length: 16 residues. CDR1 is LGHDT, CDR2 YNNKEL, per germline (reference sequence).

This clonotype was seen only a few times. This chain links TRBV9 with TRBJ1-4; 10 nucleotides match TRBD1. Germline-derived CDR1 and CDR2 are SGDLS and YYNGEE. This CDR3 comprises 18 residues. With 4 bases clipped from V and 7 bases from J, the junction kept 16 bases outside the gene matches. Written as DNA, the CDR3 is TGTGCCAGCAGCCTATCAACCTCGACCGGACAGGGGGGTGAAAAACTGTTTTTT. Protein product: CASSLSTSTGQGGEKLFF.

In its sample, this clonotype was seen many times. The chain carries TRBV4-1 and TRBJ1-2; TRBD1 is a possible D gene (6 bases). Deletions cut 1 base from V and 4 bases from J, with 10 bases between. This CDR3 has 14 amino acids. Germline V lookup: CDR1 MGHRA, CDR2 YSYEKL. The DNA of the CDR3 is TGCGCCAGCAGCCAAGTGGAGGGGGGCTATGGCTACACCTTC. Amino acid sequence: CASSQVEGGYGYTF.

This clonotype has more than one count but fewer than ten. This chain links TRBV27 with TRBJ1-2, with 7 bases that match TRBD1. Trimming at V came to 5 bases and at J to 4 bases, leaving 7 bases not matched to a gene. Germline assignment: CDR1 MNHEY and CDR2 SMNVEV (reference sequence). The CDR3 totals 14 residues. The CDR3 protein is CASSVRQGGYGYTF. The CDR3 coding sequence is TGTGCCAGCAGTGTGCGACAGGGAGGCTATGGCTACACCTTC.

This clonotype was observed a handful of times. This rearrangement joins TRBV18 to TRBJ2-5; unclear D gene. This CDR3 is 14 amino acids long. Between the trimmed V and J ends, which lost 4 bases and 0 bases, there was a span of 9 bases. Germline loops: CDR1 KGHSH, CDR2 LQKENI. CDR3 nucleotide sequence: TGTGCCAGCTCACGTTCCAGATACCAAGAGACCCAGTACTTC. Translating it yields CASSRSRYQETQYF.

V is TRBV24-1 and J is TRBJ2-1; maybe TRBD1 (6 bases). The CDR3 spans 16 residues. Trimming removed 5 bases from V and 0 bases from J, with 13 bases in between. Germline V lookup: CDR1 KGHDR, CDR2 SFDVKD. CDR3: CATSGPTDSSYNEQFF. CDR3 in DNA: TGTGCCACCAGTGGTCCGACGGACAGCTCCTACAATGAGCAGTTCTTC.

The CDR3 DNA sequence: TGTGCCAGCAGCACCTACAGGGTAGCGAACACTGAAGCTTTCTTT. Encoded protein: CASSTYRVANTEAFF. The rearrangement joins TRBV7-2 to TRBJ1-1; D may be TRBD1 (6 bases). Trimming left V 5 bases short and J 1 base short, with 14 bases between. The CDR3 length is 15 residues. Germline lookup yields CDR1 SGHTA and CDR2 FQGNSA.